These T cell receptor beta chains were read from a single sample in a study of T cells after yellow fever vaccination. TCRdb passed the 5' RACE reads through MiXCR, listing each CDR3 protein once. The sample holds hundreds of thousands of distinct CDR3 sequences, more than 3% seen once. The sample here was PBMCs, taken on the day of the yellow fever booster vaccination. The receptors derive from a man younger than 35 who received the YFV17D yellow fever vaccine. Each CDR3 is given with its conserved first and last residue. The order of the fields is CDR3 length, V gene, D gene, J gene, clone size, CDR3 protein, CDR3 DNA. A D gene is named only where the DNA matches it firmly. Only part of the rows carry a size: once, few, many, or a class if the clone is expanded.

>14|TRBV7-3|NA|TRBJ1-2|NA
CASSSAPGGYGYTF
TGTGCCAGCAGCTCCGCTCCGGGGGGCTATGGCTACACCTTC
>14|TRBV7-2|TRBD1|TRBJ2-1|few
CASSPGQGWNEQFF
TGTGCCAGCAGCCCAGGACAGGGATGGAATGAGCAGTTCTTC
>16|TRBV12-5|NA|TRBJ2-2|NA
CASGLVPGTNTGELFF
TGTGCTAGTGGTTTGGTACCCGGGACGAACACCGGGGAGCTGTTTTTT
>16|TRBV20-1|NA|TRBJ2-3|many
CSASVRALTSTDTQYF
TGCAGTGCTAGTGTCCGGGCCCTCACTAGCACAGATACGCAGTATTTT
>15|TRBV11-2|TRBD2|TRBJ2-1|many
CASRNSGGAYNEQFF
TGTGCCAGCAGGAATAGCGGGGGGGCCTACAATGAGCAGTTCTTC
>12|TRBV2|NA|TRBJ1-2|many
CASRSGSYGYTF
TGTGCCAGCAGGTCGGGATCTTATGGCTACACCTTC
>14|TRBV12-5|NA|TRBJ1-5|NA
CASGLPGVDQPQHF
TGTGCTAGTGGTTTACCAGGGGTTGATCAGCCCCAGCATTTT
>14|TRBV20-1|NA|TRBJ1-1|few
CSARDPTGGTEAFF
TGCAGTGCTAGAGACCCGACAGGTGGGACTGAAGCTTTCTTT
>14|TRBV7-3|NA|TRBJ1-2|many
CASSLTGPGEGYTF
TGTGCCAGCAGCTTAACGGGGCCAGGGGAAGGCTACACCTTC
>12|TRBV7-2|NA|TRBJ1-1|many
CASSPRRAEAFF
TGTGCCAGCAGCCCCCGGCGGGCTGAAGCTTTCTTT
>18|TRBV5-1|TRBD2|TRBJ2-5|many
CASSPGASGGPSQETQYF
TGCGCCAGCAGCCCCGGGGCTAGCGGGGGGCCGTCCCAAGAGACCCAGTACTTC
>15|TRBV4-1|TRBD1|TRBJ2-7|NA
CASSQEWTGPYEQYF
TGCGCCAGCAGCCAAGAGTGGACAGGGCCCTACGAGCAGTACTTC
>13|TRBV20-1|NA|TRBJ2-5|NA
CSARGDIGETQYF
TGCAGTGCTAGAGGGGACATCGGAGAGACCCAGTACTTC
>14|TRBV5-1|NA|TRBJ2-5|few
CASSKEASFGTQYF
TGCGCCAGCAGTAAGGAGGCGTCGTTTGGGACCCAGTACTTC
>14|TRBV7-8|NA|TRBJ1-5|once
CASSFSAPYQPQHF
TGTGCCAGCAGCTTCAGTGCTCCCTATCAGCCCCAGCATTTT
>16|TRBV5-1|TRBD2|TRBJ2-3|NA
CASSLVGSGGSDTQYF
TGCGCCAGCAGCTTGGTTGGTAGCGGGGGGTCAGATACGCAGTATTTT
>14|TRBV29-1|NA|TRBJ2-5|many
CSVVVPGAVVTQYF
TGCAGCGTTGTGGTTCCAGGGGCCGTAGTGACCCAGTACTTC
>14|TRBV20-1|NA|TRBJ2-3|many
CSASAQIPGDTQYF
TGCAGTGCTAGTGCCCAGATTCCCGGGGATACGCAGTATTTT
>15|TRBV6-5|NA|TRBJ1-1|NA
CASSYSHAGSPEAFF
TGTGCCAGCAGTTACAGCCATGCGGGTTCCCCAGAAGCTTTCTTT
>16|TRBV10-1|TRBD1|TRBJ2-2|many
CASSGATGADTGELFF
TGCGCCAGCAGCGGCGCTACAGGGGCTGACACCGGGGAGCTGTTTTTT
>14|TRBV14|NA|TRBJ1-5|few
CASSPGPSNQPQHF
TGTGCCAGCAGCCCCGGCCCTAGCAATCAGCCCCAGCATTTT
>11|TRBV20-1|NA|TRBJ2-1|few
CSATSPGEQFF
TGCAGTGCTACTAGCCCCGGGGAGCAGTTCTTC
>14|TRBV5-6|NA|TRBJ2-7|many
CASTKWGGGYEQYF
TGTGCCAGCACCAAATGGGGGGGCGGCTACGAGCAGTACTTC
>14|TRBV21-1|NA|TRBJ2-1|few
CASPGTSSDNEQFF
TGTGCCAGCCCCGGGACTAGTAGTGACAATGAGCAGTTCTTC
>13|TRBV9|NA|TRBJ2-3|NA
CASSVETTDTQYF
TGTGCCAGCAGCGTAGAGACTACTGATACGCAGTATTTT
>13|TRBV29-1|NA|TRBJ1-5|many
CSVKISLHQPQHF
TGCAGCGTAAAAATATCCCTCCATCAGCCCCAGCATTTT
>15|TRBV5-1|NA|TRBJ1-4|many
CASSSTGTPAEKLFF
TGCGCCAGCAGCTCTACCGGGACACCGGCTGAAAAACTGTTTTTT
>12|TRBV29-1|NA|TRBJ2-1|many
CSVEDNREEQFF
TGCAGCGTTGAAGATAACAGGGAGGAGCAGTTCTTC
>13|TRBV7-9|NA|TRBJ1-1|few
CASSYKDVTEAFF
TGTGCCAGCAGCTATAAGGACGTCACTGAAGCTTTCTTT
>15|TRBV4-1|NA|TRBJ1-5|few
CASSQVVSSNQPQHF
TGCGCCAGCAGCCAAGTTGTTAGTTCCAATCAGCCCCAGCATTTT
>13|TRBV29-1|NA|TRBJ2-1|many
CSGSGHSYNEQFF
TGCAGCGGTTCGGGACACTCCTACAATGAGCAGTTCTTC
>13|TRBV30|NA|TRBJ1-5|NA
CAWSRRPDQPQHF
TGTGCCTGGAGTCGCAGACCCGATCAGCCCCAGCATTTT
>18|TRBV7-2|TRBD2|TRBJ2-7|NA
CASSPRGTSGFLSYEQYF
TGTGCCAGCAGCCCCCGCGGGACTAGCGGATTCCTTTCCTACGAGCAGTACTTC
>18|TRBV2|TRBD2|TRBJ2-5|many
CASSVEGRGGLWQETQYF
TGTGCCAGCAGTGTCGAAGGTCGGGGGGGCCTTTGGCAAGAGACCCAGTACTTC
>15|TRBV30|NA|TRBJ2-7|NA
CAWNRRGGGEYEQYF
TGTGCCTGGAACCGTCGAGGAGGTGGGGAATACGAGCAGTACTTC
>13|TRBV29-1|NA|TRBJ1-2|few
CSVGSRQSYGYTF
TGCAGCGTTGGGAGCAGACAGAGCTATGGCTACACCTTC
>17|TRBV7-9|TRBD2|TRBJ2-1|few
CASSLVDRTSGGSGQFF
TGTGCCAGCAGCTTAGTCGATCGGACTAGCGGGGGGTCCGGGCAGTTCTTC
>12|TRBV30|NA|TRBJ2-7|many
CAWSRPPGEQYF
TGTGCCTGGAGTCGGCCCCCCGGCGAGCAGTACTTC
>17|TRBV6-2/TRBV6-3|NA|TRBJ2-6|NA
CASSYGLARYGANVLTF
TGTGCCAGCAGTTACGGACTTGCCCGTTATGGGGCCAACGTCCTGACTTTC
>15|TRBV12-3/TRBV12-4|NA|TRBJ2-2|many
CASSFIPDGTGELFF
TGTGCCAGCAGTTTTATCCCCGACGGCACCGGGGAGCTGTTTTTT
>17|TRBV20-1|TRBD2|TRBJ2-1|many
CSARAPSGGGSYNEQFF
TGCAGTGCTAGAGCTCCTAGCGGGGGGGGCTCCTACAATGAGCAGTTCTTC
>11|TRBV5-1|NA|TRBJ1-6|few
CASSSCSPLHF
TGCGCCAGCAGCTCCTGTTCACCCCTCCACTTT
>15|TRBV19|NA|TRBJ1-6|many
CASSGTGSRDSPLHF
TGTGCCAGTAGTGGTACAGGGTCTCGGGATTCACCCCTCCACTTT
>12|TRBV5-1|NA|TRBJ2-3|many
CASSVSTDTQYF
TGCGCCAGCAGCGTCAGCACAGATACGCAGTATTTT
>15|TRBV11-2|NA|TRBJ1-2|NA
CASSQESGTYYGYTF
TGTGCCAGCAGCCAAGAATCCGGGACATATTATGGCTACACCTTC
>16|TRBV23-1|TRBD1|TRBJ1-5|NA
CASSRSCDRADQPQHF
TGCGCCAGCAGTCGTTCCTGCGACAGGGCTGATCAGCCCCAGCATTTT
>12|TRBV7-2|NA|TRBJ1-2|few
CASSFWDYGYTF
TGTGCCAGCAGCTTTTGGGACTATGGCTACACCTTC
>15|TRBV4-1|NA|TRBJ1-5|many
CASSQDGEGDQPQHF
TGCGCCAGCAGCCAAGATGGGGAGGGAGACCAGCCCCAGCATTTT
>15|TRBV28|TRBD1|TRBJ2-1|few
CASTPGQGPGDEQFF
TGTGCCAGCACCCCCGGACAGGGCCCCGGTGATGAGCAGTTCTTC
>14|TRBV12-3/TRBV12-4|NA|TRBJ2-1|many
CASSLGLAYNEQFF
TGTGCCAGCAGTTTGGGCCTAGCTTACAATGAGCAGTTCTTC
>14|TRBV28|TRBD2|TRBJ2-1|many
CASTRGDRYNEQFF
TGTGCCAGCACCCGGGGGGACCGGTACAATGAGCAGTTCTTC
>15|TRBV19|NA|TRBJ2-1|few
CASSIDRQTYNEQFF
TGTGCCAGTAGTATAGATAGACAAACCTACAATGAGCAGTTCTTC
>14|TRBV7-2|NA|TRBJ1-3|many
CASSRGGSGNTIYF
TGTGCCAGCAGCCGAGGGGGGTCTGGAAACACCATATATTTT